The clone carrying this T cell receptor (beta chain) was recorded at least ten times. What it binds is not known. The V gene's germline CDR1 is SGHRS and CDR2 YFSETQ. V shed 4 bases, J shed 7 bases, and the junction held 14 bases outside the gene matches. The CDR3 is 17 amino acids. The source of the sample is a study of identical twins. TCRdb reprocessed the 5' RACE reads with MiXCR, giving one entry per CDR3 protein. The data hold fewer than 550,000 distinct CDR3 sequences, with 13% to 15% observed a single time. Regarding the study as a whole: The abundant beta clonotypes from cord blood had fewer insertions, and memory repertoires had none of this. Out-of-frame sharing of TCR alpha in monozygotic twins was underestimated by models.

These data were also filed under a second study, of yellow fever vaccine responses in identical twins.

The TCR was taken from a woman between 18 and 30 years old in good health. The chain uses TRBV5-1 and TRBJ2-1; 10 nucleotides match TRBD2. Sequencing was carried out using CD4+ T cells sorted from blood. In nucleotides, the CDR3 is TGCGCCAGCAGCCCCGGGGAGATAGCGGGAGGTGGAAATGAGCAGTTCTTC. It is translated as CASSPGEIAGGGNEQFF.